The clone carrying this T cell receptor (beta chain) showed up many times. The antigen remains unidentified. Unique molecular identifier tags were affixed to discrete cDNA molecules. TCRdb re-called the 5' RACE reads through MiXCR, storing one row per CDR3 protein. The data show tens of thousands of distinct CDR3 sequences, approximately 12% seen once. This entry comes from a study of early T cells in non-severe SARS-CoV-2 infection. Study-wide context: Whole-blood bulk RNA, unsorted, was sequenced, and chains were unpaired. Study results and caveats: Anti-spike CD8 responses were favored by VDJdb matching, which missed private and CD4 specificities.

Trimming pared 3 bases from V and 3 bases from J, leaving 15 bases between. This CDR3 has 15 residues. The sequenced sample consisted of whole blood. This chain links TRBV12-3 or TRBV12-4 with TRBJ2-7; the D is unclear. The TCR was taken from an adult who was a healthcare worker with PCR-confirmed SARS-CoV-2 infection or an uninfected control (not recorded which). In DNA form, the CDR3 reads TGTGCCAGCAGTTTTTCGGGTAACCGATACTACGAGCAGTACTTC. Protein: CASSFSGNRYYEQYF.